The source of this TCR beta chain is a study of control samples from healthy donors and cancer patients. V lost 0 bases, J lost 6 bases, and 8 bases lay in between. The CDR3 spans 13 residues. The germline gives CDR1 MNHEY, CDR2 SMNVEV (reference sequence). Profiled with immunoSEQ multiplex PCR; TCRdb holds only in-frame clones, not every one. The top ten hold 1.5% to 2% of the sample, which has 150,000 to 200,000 clones, 85% to 90% seen once. The source material was blood. This sequence was found in a man aged 18 to 29 in good health. This rearrangement joins TRBV27 to TRBJ1-2; TRBD1 might be the D (6 bases). The CDR3 DNA sequence: TGTGCCAGCAGTTTATCGAGGGGGAATGGCTACACCTTC. Its protein product is CASSLSRGNGYTF.